Listed below are T cell receptor beta chains from one sample, sequenced in a study of blood T cell repertoires in COVID-19. Profiled with immunoSEQ multiplex PCR; TCRdb holds only in-frame clones, not every one. The sample consists of 200,000 to 250,000 clones, approximately 84% of them appearing once. Sample: PBMCs or T cells enriched from blood (not recorded which). The receptors were sampled from a man aged 35 to 55 who had recovered from COVID-19. Each CDR3 is given with its conserved first and last residue. Each record gives: clone size, V gene, J gene, D gene, CDR3 protein, CDR3 DNA. A D gene is named only where the DNA matches it firmly. Clone size is given for some rows only: seen once, a few or many times, or a class if the clone is expanded.

>-|TRBV7-2|TRBJ2-3|-
CASSSYSGVPSDTQYF
TGTGCCAGCAGCTCATACTCCGGGGTGCCCTCAGATACGCAGTATTTT
>-|TRBV7-9|TRBJ1-1|TRBD1
CASRFQGETEAFF
TGTGCCAGCAGGTTTCAGGGGGAGACTGAAGCTTTCTTT
>-|TRBV29-1|TRBJ2-5|TRBD1
CSLGQGETQYF
TGCAGCTTAGGACAGGGAGAGACCCAGTACTTC
>-|TRBV12-3/TRBV12-4|TRBJ1-5|-
CASSLTGQQPQHF
TGTGCCAGCAGTTTAACAGGACAGCAGCCCCAGCATTTT
>-|TRBV6-5|TRBJ1-3|-
CASEREPTGGTIYF
TGTGCCAGTGAAAGGGAACCCACCGGGGGCACCATATATTTT
>-|TRBV15|TRBJ2-7|-
CATSRDHVSREEQYF
TGTGCCACCAGCAGAGATCATGTGAGCCGCGAGGAGCAGTACTTC
>-|TRBV2|TRBJ2-7|TRBD1
CASTSGTGVNYEQYF
TGTGCCAGCACCTCCGGGACAGGCGTCAACTACGAGCAGTACTTC
>few|TRBV15|TRBJ2-7|TRBD1
CATSSGTEYEQYF
TGTGCCACCAGCTCTGGGACAGAATACGAGCAGTACTTC
>-|TRBV5-6|TRBJ1-1|-
CASSLVQAGTEAFF
TGTGCCAGCAGCTTGGTTCAGGCGGGAACTGAAGCTTTCTTT
>-|TRBV12-2|TRBJ2-3|-
CASRPGGGGPGTDTQYF
TGTGCAAGTCGGCCCGGCGGGGGGGGGCCAGGGACAGATACGCAGTATTTT
>-|TRBV12-5|TRBJ1-3|TRBD1
CASGLPQGASTGNTIYF
TGTGCTAGTGGTTTACCACAGGGGGCAAGTACTGGAAACACCATATATTTT
>-|TRBV11-2|TRBJ2-7|TRBD2
CASSSLGGSEVGYEQYF
TGTGCCAGCAGCTCTTTGGGAGGGAGCGAGGTCGGCTACGAGCAGTACTTC
>few|TRBV9|TRBJ1-5|TRBD1
CASMTGGGSNQPQHF
TGTGCCAGCATGACAGGGGGCGGTAGCAATCAGCCCCAGCATTTT
>-|TRBV14|TRBJ2-1|-
CASSLYNEQFF
TGTGCCAGCAGCCTATACAATGAGCAGTTCTTC
>medium-sized|TRBV29-1|TRBJ2-7|-
CSAEGGLFYEQYF
TGCAGCGCCGAGGGGGGGCTCTTCTACGAGCAGTACTTC
>once|TRBV7-9|TRBJ1-3|-
CASSPLTVNSGNTIYF
TGTGCCAGCAGCCCCTTGACAGTGAACTCTGGAAACACCATATATTTT
>-|TRBV4-1|TRBJ1-1|-
CASSLLGGKNTEAFF
TGCGCCAGCAGCCTCCTGGGGGGAAAGAACACTGAAGCTTTCTTT
>-|TRBV7-6|TRBJ2-2|-
CASSPNRGDSGPGELFF
TGTGCCAGCAGCCCAAACCGCGGGGACAGCGGTCCCGGGGAGCTGTTTTTT
>-|TRBV28|TRBJ1-2|TRBD1
CASRSTGTGGYGYTF
TGTGCCAGCAGGTCCACCGGGACAGGCGGATATGGCTACACCTTC
>-|TRBV5-1|TRBJ1-2|TRBD1
CASSWKSDRGSGYTF
TGCGCCAGCAGCTGGAAATCTGACAGGGGAAGCGGCTACACCTTC
>few|TRBV5-1|TRBJ1-2|-
CASSRLTGTNYGYTF
TGCGCCAGCAGCAGACTAACAGGGACCAACTATGGCTACACCTTC
>once|TRBV11-2|TRBJ1-2|-
CASSLAQGSGYGYTF
TGTGCCAGCAGCTTAGCCCAGGGATCGGGCTATGGCTACACCTTC